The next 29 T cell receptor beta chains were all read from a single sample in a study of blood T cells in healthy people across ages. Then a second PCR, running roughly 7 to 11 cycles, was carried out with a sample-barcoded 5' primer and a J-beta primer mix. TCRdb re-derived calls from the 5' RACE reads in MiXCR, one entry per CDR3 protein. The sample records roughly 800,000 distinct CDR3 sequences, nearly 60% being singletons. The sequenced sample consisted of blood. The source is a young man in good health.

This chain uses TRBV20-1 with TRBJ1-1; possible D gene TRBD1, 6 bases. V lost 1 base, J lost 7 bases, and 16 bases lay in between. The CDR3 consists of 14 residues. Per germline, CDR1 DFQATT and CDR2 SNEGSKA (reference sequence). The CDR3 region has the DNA TGCAGTGCTAGAGGAGGAGGGAAGGACAGTGAAGCTTTCTTT. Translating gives CSARGGGKDSEAFF.

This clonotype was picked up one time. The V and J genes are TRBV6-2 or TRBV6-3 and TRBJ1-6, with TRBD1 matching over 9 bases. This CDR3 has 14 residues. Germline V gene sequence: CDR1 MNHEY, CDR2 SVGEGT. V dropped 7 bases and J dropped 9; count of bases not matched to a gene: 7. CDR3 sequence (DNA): TGTGCCAGCATCAGGACAGGGGAAGGTTCACCCCTCCACTTT. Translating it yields CASIRTGEGSPLHF.

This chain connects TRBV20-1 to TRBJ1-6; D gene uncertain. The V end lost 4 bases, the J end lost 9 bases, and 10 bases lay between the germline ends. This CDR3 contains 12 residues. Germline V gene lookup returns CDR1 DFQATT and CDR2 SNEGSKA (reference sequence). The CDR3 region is CSAKTRTSPLHF. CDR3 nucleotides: TGCAGTGCTAAAACACGAACTTCACCCCTCCACTTT.

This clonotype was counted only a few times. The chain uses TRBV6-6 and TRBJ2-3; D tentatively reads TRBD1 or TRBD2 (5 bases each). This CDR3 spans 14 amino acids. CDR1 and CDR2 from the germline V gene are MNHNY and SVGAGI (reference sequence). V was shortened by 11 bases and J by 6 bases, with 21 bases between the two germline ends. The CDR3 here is CAAARTEGLDTQYF. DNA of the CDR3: TGTGCCGCCGCCAGGACCGAGGGGTTGGATACGCAGTATTTT.

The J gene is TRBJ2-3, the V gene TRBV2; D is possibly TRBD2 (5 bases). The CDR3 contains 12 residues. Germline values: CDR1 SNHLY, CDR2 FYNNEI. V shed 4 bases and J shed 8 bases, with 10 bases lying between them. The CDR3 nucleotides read TGTGCCAGCAGTGCGGGTGGAGGTACGCAGTATTTT. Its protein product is CASSAGGGTQYF.

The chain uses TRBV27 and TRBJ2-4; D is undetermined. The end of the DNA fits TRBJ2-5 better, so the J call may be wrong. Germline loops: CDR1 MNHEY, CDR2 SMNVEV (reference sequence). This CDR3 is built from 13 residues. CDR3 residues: CASSVISRETQYF. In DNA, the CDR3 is TGTGCCAGCAGTGTAATTAGTCGGGAGACCCAGTACTTC.

The CDR3 DNA sequence: TGTGCCAGCAGTTTAGCCGGGATGTCCTACGAGCAGTACTTC. Translating gives CASSLAGMSYEQYF. V is TRBV12-3 or TRBV12-4 and J is TRBJ2-7; D is possibly TRBD2 (5 bases). The ends were cut back, 0 bases at V and 1 base at J, with 7 bases in the middle. The CDR3 runs 14 residues.

CDR3 in amino acids: CARNEQYF. The CDR3 DNA reads as TGTGCTCGCAACGAGCAGTACTTC. The chain couples TRBV9 to TRBJ2-7; D is ambiguous. Germline CDR1 and CDR2: SGDLS and YYNGEE. The length of the CDR3 is 8 residues.

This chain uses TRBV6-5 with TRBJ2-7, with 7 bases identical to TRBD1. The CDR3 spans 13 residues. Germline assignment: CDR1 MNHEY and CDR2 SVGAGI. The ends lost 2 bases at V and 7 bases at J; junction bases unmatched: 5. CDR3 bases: TGTGCCAGCAGTTACGGCAGGGGGTTGGAGCAGTACTTC. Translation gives CASSYGRGLEQYF.

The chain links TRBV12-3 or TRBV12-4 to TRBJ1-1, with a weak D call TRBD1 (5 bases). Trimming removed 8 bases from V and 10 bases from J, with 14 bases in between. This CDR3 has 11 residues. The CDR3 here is CASHGGVRAFF. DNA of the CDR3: TGTGCCAGCCATGGAGGGGTTCGAGCTTTCTTT.

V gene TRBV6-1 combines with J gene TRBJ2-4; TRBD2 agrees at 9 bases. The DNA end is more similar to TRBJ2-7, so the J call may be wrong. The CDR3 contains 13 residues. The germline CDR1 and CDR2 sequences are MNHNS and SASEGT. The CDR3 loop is CASTGLAGYEQYF. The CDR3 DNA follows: TGTGCCAGCACCGGGCTAGCGGGGTACGAGCAGTACTTC.

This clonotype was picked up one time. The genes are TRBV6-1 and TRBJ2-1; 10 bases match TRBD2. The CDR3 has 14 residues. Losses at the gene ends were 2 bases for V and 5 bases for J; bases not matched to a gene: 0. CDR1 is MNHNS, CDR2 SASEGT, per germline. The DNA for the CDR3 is TGTGCCAGCAGTGAACTAGCGGGGGACAATGAGCAGTTCTTC. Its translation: CASSELAGDNEQFF.

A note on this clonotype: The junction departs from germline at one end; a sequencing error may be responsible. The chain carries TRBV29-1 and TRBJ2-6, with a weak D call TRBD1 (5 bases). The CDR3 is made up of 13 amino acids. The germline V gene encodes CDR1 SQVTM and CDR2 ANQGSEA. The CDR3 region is CSVYLSGADVLTF. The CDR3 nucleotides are TGCAGCGTTTATCTATCTGGGGCCGACGTCCTGACTTTC. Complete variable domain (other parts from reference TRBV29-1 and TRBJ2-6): SAVISQKPSRDICQRGTSLTIQCQVDSQVTMMFWYRQQPGQSLTLIATANQGSEATYESGFVIDKFPISRPNLTFSTLTVSNMSPEDSSIYLCSVYLSGADVLTFGAGSRLTVL.

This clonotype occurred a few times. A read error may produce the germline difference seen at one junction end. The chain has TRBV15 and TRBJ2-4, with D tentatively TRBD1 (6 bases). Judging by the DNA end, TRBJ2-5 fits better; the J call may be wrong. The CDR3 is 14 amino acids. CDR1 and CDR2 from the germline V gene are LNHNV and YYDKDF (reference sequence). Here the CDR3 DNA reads TGTGCCACCAGCGGGCAGGGGTATCAAGGGACCCAGTACTTC. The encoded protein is CATSGQGYQGTQYF.

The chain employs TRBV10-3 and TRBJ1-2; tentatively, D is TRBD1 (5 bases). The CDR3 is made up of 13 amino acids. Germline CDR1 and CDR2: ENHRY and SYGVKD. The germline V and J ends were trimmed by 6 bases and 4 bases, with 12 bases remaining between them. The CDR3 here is CAISTGQGYGYTF. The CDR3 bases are TGTGCCATCAGCACCGGACAAGGCTATGGCTACACCTTC.

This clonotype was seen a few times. DNA of the CDR3: TGTGCCAGCAGCTTAGTGGGGACTAGAGGCTCTGGCGACTACGAGCAGTACTTC. Protein sequence: CASSLVGTRGSGDYEQYF. The J gene is TRBJ2-7, the V gene TRBV7-2, with TRBD2 matching 8 bases. The CDR3 sequence is 18 residues long. The V gene's germline CDR1 is SGHTA and CDR2 FQGNSA. The ends lost 1 base at V and 3 bases at J; junction bases unmatched: 14.

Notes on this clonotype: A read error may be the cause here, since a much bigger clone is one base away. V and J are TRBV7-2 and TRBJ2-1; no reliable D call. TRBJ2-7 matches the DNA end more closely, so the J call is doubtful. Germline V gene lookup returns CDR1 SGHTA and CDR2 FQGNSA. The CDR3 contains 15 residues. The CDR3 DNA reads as TGTGCCAGCAGCTCGACTCCCAGCTCCTACAATGAGCAGTACTTC. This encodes CASSSTPSSYNEQYF.

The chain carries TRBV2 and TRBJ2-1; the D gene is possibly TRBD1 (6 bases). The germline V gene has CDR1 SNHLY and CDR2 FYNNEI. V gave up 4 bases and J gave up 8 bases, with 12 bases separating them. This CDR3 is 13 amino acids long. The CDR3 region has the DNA TGTGCCAGCAGTGTAACCACAGGGCATGAGCAGTTCTTC. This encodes CASSVTTGHEQFF.

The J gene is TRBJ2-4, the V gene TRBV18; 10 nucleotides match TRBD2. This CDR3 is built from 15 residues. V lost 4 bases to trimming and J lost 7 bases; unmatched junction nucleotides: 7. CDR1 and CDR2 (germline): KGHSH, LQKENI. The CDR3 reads CASSLGTSGMNIQYF. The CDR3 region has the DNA TGTGCCAGCTCACTGGGAACTAGCGGGATGAACATTCAGTACTTC.

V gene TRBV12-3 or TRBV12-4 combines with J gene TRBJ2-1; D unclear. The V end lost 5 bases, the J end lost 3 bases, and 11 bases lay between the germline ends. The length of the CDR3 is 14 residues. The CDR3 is CASSLNEYYNEQFF. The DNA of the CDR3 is TGTGCCAGCAGTCTAAATGAATACTACAATGAGCAGTTCTTC.

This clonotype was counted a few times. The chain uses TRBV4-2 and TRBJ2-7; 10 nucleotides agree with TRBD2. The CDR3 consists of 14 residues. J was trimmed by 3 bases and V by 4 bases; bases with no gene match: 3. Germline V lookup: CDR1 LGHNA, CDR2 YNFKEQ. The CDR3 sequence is CASSPLAGYYEQYF. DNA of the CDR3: TGTGCCAGCAGCCCACTAGCGGGGTACTACGAGCAGTACTTC.

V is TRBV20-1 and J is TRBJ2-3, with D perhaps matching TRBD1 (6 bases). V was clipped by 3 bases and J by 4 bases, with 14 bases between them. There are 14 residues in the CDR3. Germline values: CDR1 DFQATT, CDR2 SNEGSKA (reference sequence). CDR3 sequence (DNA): TGCAGTGCTAGCGGGACAAGACCCCCAGATACGCAGTATTTT. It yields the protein CSASGTRPPDTQYF.

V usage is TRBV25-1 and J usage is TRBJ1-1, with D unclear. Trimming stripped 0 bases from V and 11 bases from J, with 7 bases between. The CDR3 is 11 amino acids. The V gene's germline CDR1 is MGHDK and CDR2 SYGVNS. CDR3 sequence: CASSEYLGAFF. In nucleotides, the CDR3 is TGTGCCAGCAGTGAATACCTAGGGGCTTTCTTT.

CDR3 DNA sequence: TGTGCCAGCAGCCAGACATTCTTGGGGGAGCAGTACTTC. Its protein product is CASSQTFLGEQYF. The J gene is TRBJ2-5, the V gene TRBV14; tentatively, D is TRBD1 or TRBD2 (5 bases each). Trimming pared 3 bases from V and 11 bases from J, leaving 16 bases between. Germline V lookup: CDR1 SGHDN, CDR2 FVKESK. The CDR3 loop spans 13 amino acids.

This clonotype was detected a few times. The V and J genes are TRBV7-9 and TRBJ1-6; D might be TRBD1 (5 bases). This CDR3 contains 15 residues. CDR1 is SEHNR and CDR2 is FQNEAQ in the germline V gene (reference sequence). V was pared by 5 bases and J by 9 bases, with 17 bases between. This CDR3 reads CASSQQDPPSSPLHF. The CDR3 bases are TGTGCCAGCAGCCAACAGGACCCTCCCTCTTCACCCCTCCACTTT.

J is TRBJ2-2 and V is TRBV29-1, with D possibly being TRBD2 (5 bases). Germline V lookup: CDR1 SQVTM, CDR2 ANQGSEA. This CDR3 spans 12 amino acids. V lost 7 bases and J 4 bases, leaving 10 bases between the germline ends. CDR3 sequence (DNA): TGCAGCGCATCCACTAGCACCGGGGAGCTGTTTTTT. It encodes CSASTSTGELFF.

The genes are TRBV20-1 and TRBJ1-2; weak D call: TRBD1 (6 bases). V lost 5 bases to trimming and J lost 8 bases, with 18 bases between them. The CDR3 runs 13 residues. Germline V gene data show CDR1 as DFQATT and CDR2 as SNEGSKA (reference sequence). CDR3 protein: CSARPGSRGGYTF. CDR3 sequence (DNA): TGCAGTGCTCGACCGGGATCTAGGGGGGGCTACACCTTC.

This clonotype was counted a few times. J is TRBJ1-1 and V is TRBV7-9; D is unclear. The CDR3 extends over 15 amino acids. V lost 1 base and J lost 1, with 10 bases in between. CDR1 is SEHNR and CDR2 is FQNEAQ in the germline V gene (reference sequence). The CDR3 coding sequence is TGTGCCAGCAGCTTAGTGACGGGCAGGAACACTGAAGCTTTCTTT. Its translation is CASSLVTGRNTEAFF.

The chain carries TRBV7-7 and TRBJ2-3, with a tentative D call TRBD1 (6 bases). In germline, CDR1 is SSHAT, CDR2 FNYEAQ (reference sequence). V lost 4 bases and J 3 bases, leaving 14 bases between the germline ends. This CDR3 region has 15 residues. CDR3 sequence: CASSSGDQGTDTQYF. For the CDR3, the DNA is TGTGCCAGCAGCTCCGGGGACCAGGGGACAGATACGCAGTATTTT.